The following is a T cell receptor (beta chain) sequence with its context. The antigen is unknown. The record originates from a study of CD8+ T cells in alopecia areata. Study overall: Treatment of the treated patients consisted of oral tofacitinib, 5 to 10 mg twice daily. Patients remained on tofacitinib for 6 to 18 months and then went 6 months without it.

Once RNA had been extracted, it was reverse transcribed into cDNA to act as the sequencing template. The repertoire was sequenced with immunoSEQ multiplex PCR; TCRdb's copy has only in-frame clones and lacks some. Among some 80,000 clones, approximately 72% were seen once, and the ten largest hold around a quarter. Whole-study results and caveats: Patients shared TCRs less clearly than mice did, possibly owing to HLA.

The treatment here: oral pan-JAK inhibitor, 5-10 mg twice daily. Sequencing was performed on CD8+ T cells sorted from blood, taken at week 24, from a patient treated with tofacitinib. The origin of this receptor is a human donor with alopecia areata.

This CDR3 is CACVPRVYGYTF. CDR3 coding DNA: TGTGCCTGCGTACCTCGGGTCTATGGCTACACCTTC. The rearrangement links TRBV30 to TRBJ1-2; the D is unclear. The CDR3 loop spans 12 amino acids. Germline V gives CDR1 GTSNPN, CDR2 SVGIG (reference sequence). V was cut by 6 bases and J by 4 bases, with 12 bases left in between.